The 25 T cell receptor beta chains given below trace back to one sample, sequenced in a study of early T cells in non-severe SARS-CoV-2 infection. From the 5' RACE reads, TCRdb called clonotypes with MiXCR, one entry per CDR3 protein. The sample has roughly 40,000 distinct CDR3 sequences; 5.9% are singletons. The sample taken for sequencing was whole blood. These receptors were collected from an adult who was a healthcare worker with PCR-confirmed SARS-CoV-2 infection or an uninfected control (not recorded which).

This clonotype was seen only a few times. The chain is built from TRBV7-8 and TRBJ2-5; 8 bases are a match to TRBD2. The germline V gene encodes CDR1 SGHVS and CDR2 FQNEAQ. Trimming cost V 1 base and J 3 bases; bases outside gene matches: 1. This CDR3 is built from 14 residues. The CDR3 here is CASSLELAEETQYF. DNA for the CDR3: TGTGCCAGCAGCTTAGAACTAGCGGAAGAGACCCAGTACTTC.

This chain links TRBV12-3 or TRBV12-4 with TRBJ1-2, with D possibly matching TRBD1 (5 bases). V lost 3 bases, J lost 0 bases, and 8 bases lay in between. The CDR3 runs 14 residues. For the CDR3, the DNA is TGTGCCAGCAGTTTTGGGGCTACTAACTATGGCTACACCTTC. Its protein product is CASSFGATNYGYTF.

This clonotype was detected ten times or more. The chain couples TRBV7-9 to TRBJ2-1, with TRBD1 matching 10 bases. Germline loops: CDR1 SEHNR, CDR2 FQNEAQ (reference sequence). Trimming took 5 bases from V and 2 from J; bases not matched to a gene: 3. CDR3 length equals 15 residues. The CDR3 spells CASSRDRGTYNEQFF. The CDR3 nucleotides read TGTGCCAGCAGCCGGGACAGGGGAACCTACAATGAGCAGTTCTTC.

This clonotype was seen many times. V gene TRBV7-9 combines with J gene TRBJ2-5; possible D gene TRBD2, 5 bases. The CDR3 has 14 amino acids. V lost 8 bases and J lost 4, with 17 bases in between. Germline CDR1 reads SEHNR; CDR2 reads FQNEAQ (reference sequence). CDR3 DNA: TGTGCCAGCTCCGAAATAGCGAGTCGAGAGACCCAGTACTTC. This translates into CASSEIASRETQYF.

The gene calls are TRBV20-1 and TRBJ2-7, with D possibly TRBD2 on 6 matching bases. Germline V gives CDR1 DFQATT, CDR2 SNEGSKA (reference sequence). Trimming removed 7 bases at V and 4 bases at J, with 20 bases between. The CDR3 is 14 residues long. CDR3 sequence reads: CSVGRQVVPYEQYF. The CDR3 bases are TGCAGTGTGGGGAGGCAGGTGGTACCTTACGAGCAGTACTTC.

This clonotype was counted a few times. The V gene is TRBV4-1, the J gene TRBJ1-4, with TRBD1 identical over 12 bases. CDR3 length equals 16 residues. Germline V gene sequence: CDR1 MGHRA, CDR2 YSYEKL. J lost 5 bases, V lost 1 base, and 2 bases had no gene match. CDR3: CASSQAGTGGNEKLFF. The CDR3 bases are TGCGCCAGCAGCCAAGCCGGGACAGGGGGCAATGAAAAACTGTTTTTT.

J is TRBJ2-1 and V is TRBV29-1, with 10 positions matching TRBD2. The V segment lost 6 bases and the J segment 0 bases; nucleotides outside the gene matches: 5. The CDR3 runs 15 residues. CDR1 SQVTM and CDR2 ANQGSEA come from the germline V gene. In nucleotides, the CDR3 is TGCAGCGTGCTCTCTAGCGGGAGCTCCTACAATGAGCAGTTCTTC. Protein sequence: CSVLSSGSSYNEQFF.

This clonotype was seen at least ten times. This chain uses TRBV21-1 with TRBJ1-1. TRBV21-1 is labeled a pseudogene. The CDR3 is 13 residues long. CDR3 amino acids: CASSNGDEPEAFF. The CDR3 nucleotides are TGTGCCAGCAGCAACGGGGATGAACCTGAAGCTTTCTTT.

In its sample, this clonotype was seen a few times. The rearrangement uses TRBV6-1 and TRBJ2-7; 13 bases line up with TRBD2. This CDR3 region has 16 residues. Looked up from germline, CDR1 is MNHNS and CDR2 is SASEGT. Trimming at V came to 4 bases and at J to 5 bases, leaving 8 bases not matched to a gene. The CDR3 loop reads CASSAARTSGSNEQYF. The CDR3 DNA sequence: TGTGCCAGCAGTGCGGCCCGGACTAGCGGGAGTAACGAGCAGTACTTC.

A few counts support this clonotype. V usage is TRBV27 and J usage is TRBJ2-1, with D tentatively TRBD1 (5 bases). Germline V gene sequence: CDR1 MNHEY, CDR2 SMNVEV (reference sequence). The V gene lost 2 bases and the J gene lost 4 bases, with 6 bases spanning the gap. This CDR3 is 13 amino acids long. The CDR3 spells CASSLQGYNEQFF. The CDR3 nucleotides read TGTGCCAGCAGTTTACAGGGTTACAATGAGCAGTTCTTC.

This clonotype occurred a few times. The V gene is TRBV28, the J gene TRBJ2-1; the match to TRBD2 covers 11 bases. The J segment lost 6 bases and the V segment lost 5 bases, leaving 12 bases of the junction unmatched. CDR1 MDHEN and CDR2 SYDVKM come from the germline V gene. The CDR3 has 17 amino acids. CDR3 region: CASSTLAGGGEGNEQFF. CDR3 DNA sequence: TGTGCCAGCAGTACTCTAGCGGGAGGAGGGGAGGGCAATGAGCAGTTCTTC.

This chain uses TRBV29-1 with TRBJ2-2, with D unclear. V lost 6 bases and J 3 bases, leaving 11 bases between the germline ends. Germline CDR1 SQVTM, CDR2 ANQGSEA. This CDR3 region has 13 residues. DNA for the CDR3: TGCAGCGTCAACAGTGTGGACACCGGGGAGCTGTTTTTT. Its translation is CSVNSVDTGELFF.

At least ten counts were recorded for this clonotype. The J gene is TRBJ2-3, the V gene TRBV15, with D perhaps being TRBD1 or TRBD2 (5 bases each). Looked up from germline, CDR1 is LNHNV and CDR2 is YYDKDF (reference sequence). With 3 bases removed from V and 5 bases from J, the gap between germline ends came to 24 bases. This CDR3 contains 18 residues. DNA for the CDR3: TGTGCCACCAGCAGGCTCATACAAGTAGGAAATGGGGGAGATACGCAGTATTTT. Amino acids: CATSRLIQVGNGGDTQYF.

This clonotype was picked up many times. The rearrangement joins TRBV20-1 to TRBJ1-2; D gene ambiguous. The CDR3 sequence is 15 residues long. Germline V gives CDR1 DFQATT, CDR2 SNEGSKA (reference sequence). Trimming took 0 bases from V and 6 from J, leaving 17 bases between them. The CDR3 region has the DNA TGCAGTGCTAGAGATTATACAGCCATATCTGATGGCTACACCTTC. The encoded protein is CSARDYTAISDGYTF.

In this sample, this clonotype turned up many times. V and J are TRBV7-6 and TRBJ2-2; tentative D call: TRBD1 (6 bases). There are 16 residues in the CDR3. With 3 bases removed from V and 3 bases from J, the gap between germline ends came to 14 bases. Per the germline V gene, CDR1 is SGHVS and CDR2 is FNYEAQ. The CDR3 protein is CASSLLADRHTGELFF. The CDR3 bases are TGTGCCAGCAGCTTGCTGGCTGACAGGCACACCGGGGAGCTGTTTTTT.

This clonotype has ten or more counts. The chain couples TRBV7-2 to TRBJ2-3; D gene uncertain. Germline V gene sequence: CDR1 SGHTA, CDR2 FQGNSA. Trimming cost V 5 bases and J 2 bases, with 8 bases left between them. The CDR3 runs 13 residues. The chain's CDR3 is CASSPLDTDTQYF. CDR3 nucleotide sequence: TGTGCCAGCAGCCCTCTTGACACAGATACGCAGTATTTT.

Many counts were recorded for this clonotype. The chain has TRBV20-1 and TRBJ2-7; 8 bases fit TRBD2. Per the germline V gene, CDR1 is DFQATT and CDR2 is SNEGSKA (reference sequence). V was clipped by 2 bases and J by 7 bases; unmatched bases: 7. The CDR3 consists of 13 residues. The CDR3 DNA reads as TGCAGTGCTAGACCCAGCGGGAGTGGGGAGCAGTACTTC. This codes for CSARPSGSGEQYF.

Only a few counts were recorded for this clonotype. V gene TRBV11-2 combines with J gene TRBJ2-1; the match to TRBD1 covers 9 bases. The CDR3 loop spans 15 amino acids. Looked up from germline, CDR1 is SGHAT and CDR2 is FQNNGV. J lost 8 bases, V lost 1 base, and 6 bases had no gene match. The CDR3 nucleotides are TGTGCCAGCAGCTTAGGGACAGGGGTTTGGGATGAGCAGTTCTTC. As protein: CASSLGTGVWDEQFF. Full variable domain (rest looked up from reference TRBV11-2 and TRBJ2-1): EAGVAQSPRYKIIEKRQSVAFWCNPISGHATLYWYQQILGQGPKLLIQFQNNGVVDDSQLPKDRFSAERLKGVDSTLKIQPAKLEDSAVYLCASSLGTGVWDEQFFGPGTRLTVL.

A note on this clonotype: A read error is possible here, since a much larger clone lies one base away. The J gene is TRBJ2-2, the V gene TRBV20-1; D might be TRBD2 (5 bases). The CDR3 sequence is 14 residues long. With 2 bases removed from V and 4 bases from J, the gap between germline ends came to 11 bases. The germline V gene has CDR1 DFQATT and CDR2 SNEGSKA (reference sequence). The CDR3 DNA follows: TGCAGTGCTAGACGGGCTAGCAGCACCGGGGAGCTGTTTTTT. Encoded protein: CSARRASSTGELFF.

This clonotype has a count of ten or more. The rearrangement uses TRBV10-1 and TRBJ2-3, with unresolved D. From germline, CDR1 is WNHNN and CDR2 SYGVQD (reference sequence). There are 10 residues in the CDR3. Trimming shortened V by 11 bases and J by 4 bases, and 7 bases separated the two germline ends. CDR3 sequence: CAESPDTQYF. The DNA of the CDR3 is TGCGCCGAGTCCCCAGATACGCAGTATTTT.

The rearrangement links TRBV28 to TRBJ2-7; the match to TRBD1 covers 7 bases. The length of the CDR3 is 12 residues. The trim removed 6 bases at V and 6 bases at J, leaving 5 bases unmatched. Germline-derived CDR1 and CDR2 are MDHEN and SYDVKM. For the CDR3, the DNA is TGTGCCAGCAGCAAACAGGGGCCCGAGCAGTACTTC. As protein: CASSKQGPEQYF.

This clonotype was found many times. The chain uses TRBV7-2 and TRBJ2-7; D ambiguous. The length of the CDR3 is 16 residues. Trimming cost V 3 bases and J 1 base, with 16 bases left between them. Germline V CDR1 and CDR2: SGHTA, FQGNSA. CDR3 DNA: TGTGCCAGCAGCTTGCAAGATTTGGCATCATCCTACGAGCAGTACTTC. It encodes CASSLQDLASSYEQYF.

This clonotype was counted at least ten times. The chain employs TRBV7-3 and TRBJ1-1; D is ambiguous. The V end was cut by 5 bases, the J end by 5 bases, with 12 bases between. Germline loops: CDR1 SGHTA, CDR2 FQGTGA. This CDR3 comprises 13 residues. CDR3 amino acids: CASSPGPYTEAFF. CDR3 nucleotides: TGTGCCAGCAGCCCCGGCCCTTATACTGAAGCTTTCTTT.

This clonotype occurred many times. The V and J genes are TRBV6-1 and TRBJ2-1, with a weak D call TRBD2 (5 bases). V dropped 3 bases and J dropped 0 bases, with 6 bases sitting between them. Germline CDR1 and CDR2: MNHNS and SASEGT. The CDR3 is 14 residues long. The CDR3 region is CASSDRGSYNEQFF. CDR3 bases: TGTGCCAGCAGTGATCGGGGCTCCTACAATGAGCAGTTCTTC.

This clonotype was found many times. The V gene is TRBV10-3, the J gene TRBJ1-2; tentatively, D is TRBD1 (5 bases). CDR3 length: 14 residues. Trimming took 7 bases from V and 4 from J, leaving 16 bases between them. Germline CDR1 and CDR2: ENHRY and SYGVKD. For the CDR3, the DNA is TGTGCCATCAAATCCGCCGCAGGGATCTATGGCTACACCTTC. This translates into CAIKSAAGIYGYTF.